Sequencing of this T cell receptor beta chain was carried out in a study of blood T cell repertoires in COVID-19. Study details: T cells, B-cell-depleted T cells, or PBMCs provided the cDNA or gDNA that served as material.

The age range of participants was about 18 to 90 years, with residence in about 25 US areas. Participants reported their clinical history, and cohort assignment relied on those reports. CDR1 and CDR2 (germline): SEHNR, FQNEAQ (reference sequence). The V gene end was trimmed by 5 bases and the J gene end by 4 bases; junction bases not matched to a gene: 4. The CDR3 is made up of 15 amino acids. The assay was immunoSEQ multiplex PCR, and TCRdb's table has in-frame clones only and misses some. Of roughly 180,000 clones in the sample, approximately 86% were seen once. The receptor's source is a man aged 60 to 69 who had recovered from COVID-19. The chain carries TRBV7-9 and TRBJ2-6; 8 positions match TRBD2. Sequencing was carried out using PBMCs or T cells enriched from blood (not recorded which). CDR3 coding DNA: TGTGCCAGCAGCGGCGGGGGGTTAGGGGCCAACGTCCTGACTTTC. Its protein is CASSGGGLGANVLTF.